The entry below describes one T cell receptor (beta chain). The sample comes from a study of blood T cell repertoires in COVID-19. Libraries were prepared by immunoSEQ multiplex PCR; TCRdb keeps only in-frame clonotypes and omits some of them. The sample lists about 160,000 clones; roughly 88% were seen once. The CDR3 consists of 14 residues. V lost 8 bases and J lost 5, with 16 bases in between. Germline loops: CDR1 MNHEY, CDR2 SVGAGI. This receptor was taken from a man older than 75 with COVID-19, enrolled during active disease. V and J are TRBV6-5 and TRBJ1-5; D may be TRBD1 (5 bases). The sequenced material came from peripheral blood. The CDR3 DNA reads TGTGCCAGCCTTTCTTCTAGGGGTTATCAGCCCCAGCATTTT. Translating it yields CASLSSRGYQPQHF.